A selection of T cell receptor beta chains follows, all from one sample in a study of vaccination and CD4 T cells after COVID-19. No cognate antigen is known for these TCRs. TCRdb re-called the PCR reads through MiXCR, storing one row per CDR3 protein. Among 15,000 to 20,000 distinct CDR3 sequences listed, roughly 56% were seen once. The specimen was CD4+ T cells from blood, cultured in vitro. These receptors came from a human donor who had recovered from COVID-19. CDR3s include the opening cysteine and the closing phenylalanine or tryptophan. A D gene is named only where the DNA matches it firmly. Clone size appears in some rows only: once, few, many, or a class for an expanded clone.

TGTGCCAGTAGTATAGGTGGCTACACCTTC,CASSIGGYTF,TRBJ1-2,-,-,TRBV19
TGTGCCAGCAGCTTAGTAGTGACAGATACGCAGTATTTT,CASSLVVTDTQYF,TRBJ2-3,-,-,TRBV7-2
TGTGCCAGCAGCTTAGCAGGCCTGCAGGGCACCGGGGAGCTGTTTTTT,CASSLAGLQGTGELFF,TRBJ2-2,-,-,TRBV7-6
TGTGCCAGCAGCTTATTGGGAAACACCGGGGAGCTGTTTTTT,CASSLLGNTGELFF,TRBJ2-2,-,few,TRBV7-3
TGTGCCAGCAGCTTAGTCCCGGTCCCCTATTCCGGGGAGCTGTTTTTT,CASSLVPVPYSGELFF,TRBJ2-2,-,-,TRBV7-2
TGCGCCAGCAGCTTGGGGGACGCCCTTTCTCAGCCCCAGCATTTT,CASSLGDALSQPQHF,TRBJ1-5,-,-,TRBV5-1
TGTGCCACCAGTGATCTGTGGGACTCTGAGCAGTTCTTC,CATSDLWDSEQFF,TRBJ2-1,-,-,TRBV24-1
TGTGCCAGCACCCCACTAGCGGGGGTGACCGGGGAGCTGTTTTTT,CASTPLAGVTGELFF,TRBJ2-2,TRBD2,-,TRBV11-2
TGCAGCGTTGAACTAGGGACTGGGACCTACGAGCAGTACTTC,CSVELGTGTYEQYF,TRBJ2-7,-,once,TRBV29-1
TGTGCCAGCAACGAAGGACTAGCGCAAAAGGTCTCCAATGAGCAGTTCTTC,CASNEGLAQKVSNEQFF,TRBJ2-1,TRBD2,-,TRBV7-8
TGTGCCAGCATAGGCGGGGACACCGGGGAGCTGTTTTTT,CASIGGDTGELFF,TRBJ2-2,-,-,TRBV7-2
TGTGCCACCAGCAGAGGAGGGGGAGGTCAGCCCCAGCATTTT,CATSRGGGGQPQHF,TRBJ1-5,-,few,TRBV15
TGTGCCAGCAGCCGCTCGGCGGGGGGGAACACCGGGGAGCTGTTTTTT,CASSRSAGGNTGELFF,TRBJ2-2,TRBD2,-,TRBV6-2/TRBV6-3
TGTGCCAGCAGCAGGGGGCAATCCTACGAGCAGTACTTC,CASSRGQSYEQYF,TRBJ2-7,TRBD1,-,TRBV12-3/TRBV12-4
TGTGCCAGCAGCTTAGAGCAGTTTAGCAATCAGCCCCAGCATTTT,CASSLEQFSNQPQHF,TRBJ1-5,-,-,TRBV7-2
TGTGCCAGTAGTATACGTGGAAACACCATATATTTT,CASSIRGNTIYF,TRBJ1-3,-,few,TRBV19
TGTGCCAGCAGCTTATCAGGGTCCTATGGCTACACCTTC,CASSLSGSYGYTF,TRBJ1-2,-,-,TRBV7-2
TGTGCCAGCAGCTTGGGGGGACATATCTACGAGCAGTACTTC,CASSLGGHIYEQYF,TRBJ2-7,-,-,TRBV5-6
TGTGCCAGCAGCTTAGCTGCCAGATACTACGAGCAGTACTTC,CASSLAARYYEQYF,TRBJ2-7,-,few,TRBV7-9
TGTGCCAGCAGTCGCGACAGGGCCTACGAGCAGTACTTC,CASSRDRAYEQYF,TRBJ2-7,TRBD1,-,TRBV2
TGTGCCAGCAGTGAAGCGGAATTCACGCCCCAGCATTTT,CASSEAEFTPQHF,TRBJ1-5,-,-,TRBV25-1
TGTGCCAGCAGCCGCGAAGGGACCGGAGAAGCTTTCTTT,CASSREGTGEAFF,TRBJ1-1,-,once,TRBV7-3
TGTGCCAGCAGCGGGACAGGTAATCAGCCCCAGCATTTT,CASSGTGNQPQHF,TRBJ1-5,TRBD1,-,TRBV12-3/TRBV12-4
TGTGCCAGCAGTATGGACAGGGGGCATGGCTACACCTTC,CASSMDRGHGYTF,TRBJ1-2,TRBD1,once,TRBV6-1
TGTGCCAGCAGTTTGAGGGCACTAGCGGGGGCTAACACCGGGGAGCTGTTTTTT,CASSLRALAGANTGELFF,TRBJ2-2,TRBD2,-,TRBV12-3/TRBV12-4
TGTGCCAGCAGTTACCCCAGTAAGTCGACCCAGCCCCAGCATTTT,CASSYPSKSTQPQHF,TRBJ1-5,-,-,TRBV6-2/TRBV6-3
TGTGCCACCAGTGATTCCGGACAGTACTATGGCTACACCTTC,CATSDSGQYYGYTF,TRBJ1-2,-,-,TRBV24-1
TGTGCCAGCAGCCGAAGGGCGGCTGTCGGTTCTGGTGAGCAGTTCTTC,CASSRRAAVGSGEQFF,TRBJ2-1,-,-,TRBV14
TGTGCCTGGAGTCCGGGACAGGGTAATCAGCCCCAGCATTTT,CAWSPGQGNQPQHF,TRBJ1-5,TRBD1,once,TRBV30
TGTGCCACCAGCAGAGATCTCTCGCGGGAGCAGTTCTTC,CATSRDLSREQFF,TRBJ2-1,-,-,TRBV15
TGTGCCAGCTCACCCCCAACAGTAGGGTTATACGAGCAGTACTTC,CASSPPTVGLYEQYF,TRBJ2-7,-,-,TRBV18
TGCAGTGCTAGAGACTCGGGACTTTCTCTCACGAATTCACCCCTCCACTTT,CSARDSGLSLTNSPLHF,TRBJ1-6,-,-,TRBV20-1
TGTGCCGGTCGGGAGAGGGGGTTTGAAGAGACCCAGTACTTC,CAGRERGFEETQYF,TRBJ2-5,-,-,TRBV2
TGTGCCAGCAGTTACAGGGGGATGGGAGGCTACACCTTC,CASSYRGMGGYTF,TRBJ1-2,TRBD1,-,TRBV12-3/TRBV12-4
TGCAGTGCTAGAGTCCCGAGCACAGATACGCAGTATTTT,CSARVPSTDTQYF,TRBJ2-3,-,-,TRBV20-1
TGCAGTGCAGATAGGGGACAGGGAAGGGAAAAACTGTTTTTT,CSADRGQGREKLFF,TRBJ1-4,TRBD1,-,TRBV20-1
TGTGCCAGCAGTTACTCGGGGGTAATTGGCAATGAGCAGTTCTTC,CASSYSGVIGNEQFF,TRBJ2-1,-,-,TRBV6-5
TGTGCCAGCAGTGGGATTCGACAGGGGGGGTACCAAGAGACCCAGTACTTC,CASSGIRQGGYQETQYF,TRBJ2-5,TRBD1,few,TRBV6-2/TRBV6-3
TGTGCCAGCAGTCCACCGTTGGGGCAGGGGGCGGTCGAGCAGTACTTC,CASSPPLGQGAVEQYF,TRBJ2-7,TRBD1,-,TRBV28
TGTGCCAGCAGTCCGCCGGGACAGGGGGTCCACGAGCAGTACTTC,CASSPPGQGVHEQYF,TRBJ2-7,TRBD1,-,TRBV28
TGCAGTGCTAGTGTCCGGGAGACCCAGTACTTC,CSASVRETQYF,TRBJ2-5,-,-,TRBV20-1
TGTGCCAGCAGCTTAGCGATGGTCTACGAGCAGTACTTC,CASSLAMVYEQYF,TRBJ2-7,-,-,TRBV7-2
TGTGCCAGTAGCCCGTGGGGGGCAACGCAAGAGACCCAGTACTTC,CASSPWGATQETQYF,TRBJ2-5,-,few,TRBV11-2
TGTGCCAGCTCACCAGGGATTGGTTCACCCCTCCACTTT,CASSPGIGSPLHF,TRBJ1-6,-,medium-sized,TRBV18
TGTGCCAGTAAGGTCAGGGGGCAAGAGACCCAGTACTTC,CASKVRGQETQYF,TRBJ2-5,TRBD1,-,TRBV19
TGTGCCAGCAGTTACTCGATAACACTTGCCCCCTACGAGCAGTACTTC,CASSYSITLAPYEQYF,TRBJ2-7,-,-,TRBV6-2/TRBV6-3
TGTGCCAGCAGCAGGGACAGCAACACTGAAGCTTTCTTT,CASSRDSNTEAFF,TRBJ1-1,TRBD1,few,TRBV6-1
TGTGCCAGCACCAACCCGGGACAGGGTGGATCACCCCTCCACTTT,CASTNPGQGGSPLHF,TRBJ1-6,TRBD1,few,TRBV2
TGTGCCAGCAGTACCGGGACAGGCGAAGACAGCAAGGCTAACTATGGCTACACCTTC,CASSTGTGEDSKANYGYTF,TRBJ1-2,TRBD1,-,TRBV6-1
TGTGCCAGCAGCAACTCAGGACAGGGTGGAACCTATAATTCACCCCTCCACTTT,CASSNSGQGGTYNSPLHF,TRBJ1-6,TRBD1,-,TRBV7-9